This T cell receptor (beta chain) stems from a study of T cell changes during pregnancy in multiple sclerosis. Here immunoSEQ multiplex PCR was the method, and the copy in TCRdb shows in-frame clones only, minus some. The profile shows approximately 50,000 clones, about 93% of them singletons. Sequenced material: CD4+ T cells from peripheral blood mononuclear cells, taken after pregnancy. This sequence originates from a female donor with multiple sclerosis, enrolled in a pregnancy study.

CDR3 sequence reads: CASSTIQGKEEKLFF. CDR3 sequence (DNA): TGTGCCAGCAGCACGATACAGGGGAAGGAAGAAAAACTGTTTTTT. V is TRBV11-2 and J is TRBJ1-4, with 7 bases aligning to TRBD1. V dropped 5 bases and J dropped 8; count of bases not matched to a gene: 11. The germline V gene encodes CDR1 SGHAT and CDR2 FQNNGV. The CDR3 consists of 15 residues.